This T cell receptor (beta chain) was documented in a study of T-cell memory formation after mild COVID-19. In the study overall: The TCR clusters were mostly specific to one donor. Findings and limits, study-wide: Mainly in CM and EM were contracting CD4+ clones; CD8+ were in EMRA.

TCRdb used MiXCR to reprocess the 5' RACE reads, holding one entry per CDR3 protein. The table records about half a million distinct CDR3 sequences, roughly 18% of them present only once. The J segment lost 2 bases and the V segment lost 4 bases, leaving 7 bases of the junction unmatched. The CDR3 runs to 15 residues. From germline, CDR1 is SEHNR and CDR2 FQNEAQ (reference sequence). This clonotype was seen more than once but under ten times. Its target is not known. The source material was PBMCs or a T cell subset sorted from them (not recorded which). This sequence was found in an adult woman who had mild COVID-19 (a few samples of this study predate the infection). Cell type and time point are not known. This chain joins TRBV7-9 and TRBJ2-7; 8 bases are shared with TRBD1. The DNA of the CDR3 is TGTGCCAGCAGCTGGAGCCGGGACAGGACCTACGAGCAGTACTTC. Translating it yields CASSWSRDRTYEQYF. Full variable domain (outside the CDR3, taken from reference TRBV7-9 and TRBJ2-7): DTGVSQNPRHKITKRGQNVTFRCDPISEHNRLYWYRQTLGQGPEFLTYFQNEAQLEKSRLLSDRFSAERPKGSFSTLEIQRTEQGDSAMYLCASSWSRDRTYEQYFGPGTRLTVT.